The clone carrying this T cell receptor (beta chain) was seen once. The data are from a study of Ad26.COV2.S vaccination and SARS-CoV-2 variants. Study summary: Enrollment placed the donor in the COV1001 Ad26.COV2.S trial arm. Once or twice, 56 days apart, Ad26.COV2.S was delivered intramuscularly.

CDR3 length: 11 amino acids. Trimming stripped 5 bases from V and 3 bases from J, with 5 bases between. Germline CDR1 is SGHTA and CDR2 is FQGNSA. Produced via immunoSEQ multiplex PCR; TCRdb's table is partial and in-frame only. This repertoire shows 300,000 to 350,000 clones, approximately 86% found once; its top ten account for 1.5% to 2.5%. The treatment here: around 19 received Ad26.COV2.S at low or high dose, single or two shots; about 5 received placebo; per-sample allocation not given. The samples were gathered on day 63 after the first injection of vaccine or placebo. Boston supplied an adult donor aged 18-55 years. An Ad26 vector carrying the Wuhan-strain SARS-CoV-2 spike served as the vaccine.

The sequence was collected from a person between 18 and 60 years old who received the Ad26.COV2.S COVID-19 vaccine or a placebo. Material: peripheral blood, obtained in a trial of Ad26.COV2.S vaccine versus placebo. The V gene is TRBV7-2, the J gene TRBJ2-7, with no clear D. CDR3 protein: CASSADYEQYF. CDR3 nucleotides: TGTGCCAGCAGCGCAGACTACGAGCAGTACTTC. The full variable domain, rest sourced from reference TRBV7-2 and TRBJ2-7, is GAGVSQSPSNKVTEKGKDVELRCDPISGHTALYWYRQSLGQGLEFLIYFQGNSAPDKSGLPSDRFSAERTGGSVSTLTIQRTQQEDSAVYLCASSADYEQYFGPGTRLTVT.